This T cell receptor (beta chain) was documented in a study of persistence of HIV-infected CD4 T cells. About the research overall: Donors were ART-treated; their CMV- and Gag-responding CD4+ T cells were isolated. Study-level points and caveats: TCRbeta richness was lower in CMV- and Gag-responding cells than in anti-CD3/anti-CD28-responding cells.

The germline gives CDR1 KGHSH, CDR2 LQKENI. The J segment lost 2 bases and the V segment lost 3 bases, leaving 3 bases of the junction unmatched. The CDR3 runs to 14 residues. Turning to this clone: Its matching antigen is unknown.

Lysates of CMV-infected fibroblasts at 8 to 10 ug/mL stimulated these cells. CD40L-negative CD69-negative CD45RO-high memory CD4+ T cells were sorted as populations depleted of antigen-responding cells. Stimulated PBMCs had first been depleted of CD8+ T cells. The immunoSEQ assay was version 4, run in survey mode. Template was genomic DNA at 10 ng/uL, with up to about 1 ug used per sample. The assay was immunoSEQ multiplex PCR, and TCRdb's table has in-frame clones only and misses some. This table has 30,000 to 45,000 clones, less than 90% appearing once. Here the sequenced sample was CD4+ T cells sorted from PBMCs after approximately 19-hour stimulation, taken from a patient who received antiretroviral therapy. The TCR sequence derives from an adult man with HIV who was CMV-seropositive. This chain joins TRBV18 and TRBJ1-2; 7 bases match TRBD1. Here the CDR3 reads CASSPAQGNYGYTF. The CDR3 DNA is TGTGCCAGCTCACCTGCACAGGGGAACTATGGCTACACCTTC.